A selection of T cell receptor beta chains follows, all from one sample in a study of CD8+ T cells in alopecia areata. Repertoires were generated with immunoSEQ multiplex PCR, while TCRdb's copy carries only in-frame clones and drops some. The sample has under 250,000 clones; approximately 52% are singletons. The sample here was CD4+ T cells sorted from blood, taken at week 0. The receptor source for this set is a human donor with alopecia areata. Both conserved end residues are part of each CDR3. The order of the fields is D gene, V gene, clone size, J gene, CDR3 protein, CDR3 DNA. A D gene is named only where the DNA matches it firmly. Clone size is given for some rows only: seen once, a few or many times, or a class if the clone is expanded.

.	TRBV6-5	.	TRBJ1-2	CASSYSKMYGYTF	TGTGCCAGCAGTTACTCGAAGATGTATGGCTACACCTTC
.	TRBV6-5	once	TRBJ2-6	CASRARSGANVLTF	TGTGCCAGCAGGGCTAGATCTGGGGCCAACGTCCTGACTTTC
.	TRBV30	few	TRBJ2-7	CAWSRPTYEQYF	TGTGCCTGGAGTCGTCCTACCTACGAGCAGTACTTC
.	TRBV6-6	few	TRBJ1-4	CASRGGITNEKLFF	TGTGCCAGCAGAGGGGGGATCACTAATGAAAAACTGTTTTTT
.	TRBV6-6	.	TRBJ1-4	CASGPPEEKLFF	TGTGCGAGCGGCCCTCCGGAGGAAAAACTGTTTTTT
.	TRBV29-1	.	TRBJ1-2	CSVEPGGRGYTF	TGCAGCGTTGAACCGGGGGGCCGTGGCTACACCTTC
.	TRBV6-1	.	TRBJ1-5	CASRVSQPQHF	TGTGCCAGCAGGGTTTCCCAGCCCCAGCATTTT
.	TRBV7-9	.	TRBJ2-4	CASQRGAEAKNIQYF	TGTGCCAGCCAACGGGGGGCGGAAGCCAAAAACATTCAGTACTTC
.	TRBV2	few	TRBJ2-6	CASRSSGANVLTF	TGTGCCAGCAGGAGCAGTGGGGCCAACGTCCTGACTTTC
.	TRBV6-5	.	TRBJ1-2	CASSPVYLSTGYTF	TGTGCCAGCAGTCCCGTATACTTAAGCACTGGCTACACCTTC
.	TRBV5-1	.	TRBJ1-5	CASSYTGSQPQHF	TGCGCCAGCAGCTACACAGGGAGTCAGCCCCAGCATTTT
.	TRBV5-1	.	TRBJ1-6	CASSLDGQPYNSPLHF	TGCGCCAGCAGCTTGGACGGACAGCCCTATAATTCACCCCTCCACTTT
TRBD1	TRBV29-1	.	TRBJ2-7	CSVGPGQTFVEQYF	TGCAGCGTTGGACCGGGACAGACTTTTGTCGAGCAGTACTTC